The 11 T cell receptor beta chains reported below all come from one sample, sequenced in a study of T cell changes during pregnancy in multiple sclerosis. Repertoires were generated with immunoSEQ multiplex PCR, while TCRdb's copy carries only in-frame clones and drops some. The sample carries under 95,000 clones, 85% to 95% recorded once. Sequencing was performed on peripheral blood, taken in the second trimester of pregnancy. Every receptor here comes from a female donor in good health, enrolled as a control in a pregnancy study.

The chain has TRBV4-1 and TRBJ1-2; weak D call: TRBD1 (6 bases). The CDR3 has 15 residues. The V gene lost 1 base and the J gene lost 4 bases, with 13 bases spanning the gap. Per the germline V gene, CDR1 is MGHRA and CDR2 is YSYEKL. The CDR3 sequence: CASSQGGQSSYGYTF. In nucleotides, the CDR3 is TGCGCCAGCAGCCAAGGCGGACAGAGCTCCTATGGCTACACCTTC.

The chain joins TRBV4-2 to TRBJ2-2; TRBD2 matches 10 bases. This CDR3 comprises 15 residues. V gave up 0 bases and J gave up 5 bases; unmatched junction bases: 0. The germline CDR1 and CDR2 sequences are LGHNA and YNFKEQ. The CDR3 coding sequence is TGTGCCAGCAGCCAAGAACTAGCGGGAACCGGGGAGCTGTTTTTT. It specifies CASSQELAGTGELFF.

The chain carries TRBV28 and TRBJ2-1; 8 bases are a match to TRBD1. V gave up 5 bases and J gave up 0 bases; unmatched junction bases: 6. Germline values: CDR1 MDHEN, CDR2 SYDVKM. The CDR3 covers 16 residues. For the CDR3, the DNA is TGTGCCAGCAGTCTCGGACAGGGCCGCTCCTACAATGAGCAGTTCTTC. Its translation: CASSLGQGRSYNEQFF.

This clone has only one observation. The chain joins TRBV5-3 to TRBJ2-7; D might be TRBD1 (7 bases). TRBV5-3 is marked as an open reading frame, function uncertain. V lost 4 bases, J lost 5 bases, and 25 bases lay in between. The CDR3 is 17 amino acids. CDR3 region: CARSPTPQQGRWNEQYF. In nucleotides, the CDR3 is TGTGCCAGAAGCCCCACCCCCCAACAGGGGAGGTGGAACGAGCAGTACTTC.

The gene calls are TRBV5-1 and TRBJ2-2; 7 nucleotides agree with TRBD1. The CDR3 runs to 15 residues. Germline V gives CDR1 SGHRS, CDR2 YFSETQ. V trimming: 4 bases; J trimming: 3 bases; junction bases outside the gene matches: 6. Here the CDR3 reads CASSIGTADTGELFF. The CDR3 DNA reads TGCGCCAGCAGCATCGGGACAGCGGACACCGGGGAGCTGTTTTTT.

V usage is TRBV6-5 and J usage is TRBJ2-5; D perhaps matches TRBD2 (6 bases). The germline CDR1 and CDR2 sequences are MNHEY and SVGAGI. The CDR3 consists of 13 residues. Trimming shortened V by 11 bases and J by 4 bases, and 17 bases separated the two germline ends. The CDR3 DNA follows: TGTGCCTCTTCGCGGGGTCGGGCAGAGACCCAGTACTTC. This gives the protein CASSRGRAETQYF.

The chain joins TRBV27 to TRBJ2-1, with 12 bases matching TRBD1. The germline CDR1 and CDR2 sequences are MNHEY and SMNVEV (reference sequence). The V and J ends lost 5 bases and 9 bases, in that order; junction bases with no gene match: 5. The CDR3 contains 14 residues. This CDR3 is CASSQGTGGTEQFF. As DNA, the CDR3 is TGTGCCAGCAGTCAAGGGACAGGGGGCACTGAGCAGTTCTTC.

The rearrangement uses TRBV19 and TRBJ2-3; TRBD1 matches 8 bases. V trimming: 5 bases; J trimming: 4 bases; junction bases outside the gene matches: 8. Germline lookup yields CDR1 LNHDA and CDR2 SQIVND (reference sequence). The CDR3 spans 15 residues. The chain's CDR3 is CASSPSGGGADTQYF. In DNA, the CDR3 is TGTGCCAGTAGTCCATCAGGGGGCGGTGCAGATACGCAGTATTTT.

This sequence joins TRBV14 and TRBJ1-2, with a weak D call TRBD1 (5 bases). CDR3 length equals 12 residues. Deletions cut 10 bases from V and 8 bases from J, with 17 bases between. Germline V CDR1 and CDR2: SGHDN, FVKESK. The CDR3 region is CANNGGEGGYTF. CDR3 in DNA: TGTGCCAACAACGGGGGGGAGGGAGGCTACACCTTC.

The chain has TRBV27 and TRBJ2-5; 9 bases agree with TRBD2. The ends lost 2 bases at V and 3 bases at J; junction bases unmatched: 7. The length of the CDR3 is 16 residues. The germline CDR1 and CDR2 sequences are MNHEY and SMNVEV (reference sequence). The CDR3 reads CASSLDPAGGEETQYF. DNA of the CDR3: TGTGCCAGCAGTTTAGATCCTGCGGGAGGGGAAGAGACCCAGTACTTC.

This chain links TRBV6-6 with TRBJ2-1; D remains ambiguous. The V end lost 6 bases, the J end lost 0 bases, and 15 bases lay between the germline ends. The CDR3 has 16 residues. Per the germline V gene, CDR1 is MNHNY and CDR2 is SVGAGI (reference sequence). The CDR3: CASSQVGLSSYNEQFF. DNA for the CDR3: TGTGCCAGCAGCCAGGTTGGGCTGAGCTCCTACAATGAGCAGTTCTTC.